These T cell receptor beta chains were read from a single sample in a study of blood T cell repertoires in COVID-19. Assay: immunoSEQ multiplex PCR; the TCRdb copy retains only in-frame clones and omits some. The sample lists some 210,000 clones; approximately 86% were seen once. Specimen: PBMCs or T cells enriched from blood (not recorded which). The source of these receptors is a man aged 18 to 30 with acute COVID-19. Each CDR3 is given with its conserved first and last residue. A D gene is named only where the DNA matches it firmly. The size entry is marked missing in some rows and otherwise reads once, few, many or a size class.

v_gene	len	d_gene	abundance	j_gene	CDR3aa	CDR3nt
TRBV19	15	.	.	TRBJ2-2	CASSIDSSGSGELFF	TGTGCCAGTAGTATAGATTCCTCGGGATCCGGGGAGCTGTTTTTT
TRBV24-1	15	.	.	TRBJ1-2	CATSDQRTASSGYTF	TGTGCCACCAGTGACCAACGGACAGCCTCTAGTGGCTACACCTTC
TRBV11-3	16	TRBD2	.	TRBJ2-1	CASSQAYREGQYEQFF	TGTGCCAGCAGCCAGGCGTATCGGGAGGGCCAGTATGAGCAGTTCTTC
TRBV10-3	13	.	.	TRBJ2-7	CAISELEGDEQYF	TGTGCCATCAGTGAGCTAGAGGGGGACGAGCAGTACTTC
TRBV7-9	16	TRBD2	.	TRBJ2-3	CASRKTSAPPGDTQYF	TGTGCCAGCAGAAAGACTAGCGCCCCTCCGGGGGATACGCAGTATTTT
TRBV4-2	15	TRBD2	.	TRBJ2-1	CASSQRAGDYNEQFF	TGTGCCAGCAGCCAAAGAGCGGGGGACTACAATGAGCAGTTCTTC
TRBV5-5	15	.	.	TRBJ2-7	CASSLGQQGQGEQYF	TGTGCCAGCAGCTTAGGACAGCAGGGACAAGGCGAGCAGTACTTC
TRBV5-5	14	TRBD1	once	TRBJ2-7	CASSSRGPSYEQYF	TGTGCCAGCAGCTCCAGGGGGCCCTCCTACGAGCAGTACTTC
TRBV11-2	16	TRBD2	.	TRBJ2-2	CASSPTSGRNTGELFF	TGTGCCAGCAGCCCTACTAGCGGGAGGAACACCGGGGAGCTGTTTTTT
TRBV9	13	.	once	TRBJ1-2	CASSVSLSYGYTF	TGTGCCAGCAGCGTATCCCTGTCCTATGGCTACACCTTC
TRBV18	13	.	.	TRBJ2-1	CASSPTQGNEQFF	TGTGCCAGCTCACCAACACAGGGCAATGAGCAGTTCTTC
TRBV5-6	17	.	.	TRBJ2-2	CASSSLGLLTNTGELFF	TGTGCCAGCAGTAGCCTGGGACTTTTAACGAACACCGGGGAGCTGTTTTTT
TRBV4-3	15	TRBD2	.	TRBJ2-2	CASSSSSGWTGELFF	TGCGCCAGCAGTTCCTCTAGCGGGTGGACCGGGGAGCTGTTTTTT
TRBV6-5	15	TRBD1	.	TRBJ2-7	CASSPPGTGVYEQYF	TGTGCCAGCAGTCCCCCCGGGACAGGGGTATACGAGCAGTACTTC
TRBV25-1	13	TRBD1	.	TRBJ2-7	CASSADREYEQYF	TGTGCCAGCAGCGCTGACAGGGAGTACGAGCAGTACTTC
TRBV4-3	15	.	.	TRBJ2-7	CASSLVGGSSYEQYF	TGCGCCAGCAGCCTGGTCGGGGGTAGCTCCTACGAGCAGTACTTC
TRBV5-8	15	TRBD1	.	TRBJ1-4	CASSPGTGGTEKLFF	TGTGCCAGCAGCCCTGGGACAGGGGGTACCGAAAAACTGTTTTTT
TRBV5-4	15	TRBD2	.	TRBJ2-7	CASSSPGTSAYEQYF	TGTGCCAGCAGCTCTCCCGGGACTAGCGCGTACGAGCAGTACTTC
TRBV18	16	.	.	TRBJ2-1	CASSPLFSPHYNEQFF	TGTGCCAGCTCACCACTGTTTAGCCCCCACTACAATGAGCAGTTCTTC
TRBV11-3	13	.	.	TRBJ2-7	CASSPQSSYEQYF	TGTGCCAGCAGCCCACAGAGCTCCTACGAGCAGTACTTC
TRBV30	13	TRBD2	.	TRBJ2-2	CARGTSGFGELFF	TGTGCCCGAGGGACTAGCGGCTTCGGGGAGCTGTTTTTT
TRBV30	18	.	.	TRBJ1-2	CAWSSPGFDGKSNYGYTF	TGTGCCTGGAGTTCACCTGGGTTCGACGGGAAAAGCAACTATGGCTACACCTTC
TRBV21-1	17	.	.	TRBJ2-2	CASSKGYEFGGPGELFF	TGTGCCAGCAGCAAAGGATACGAGTTCGGGGGACCCGGGGAGCTGTTTTTT
TRBV6-4	14	TRBD1	.	TRBJ2-2	CASRLDRSTGELFF	TGTGCCAGCAGACTGGACAGGAGCACCGGGGAGCTGTTTTTT
TRBV5-6	16	.	.	TRBJ1-1	CASSLGKATLNTEAFF	TGTGCCAGCAGCTTGGGCAAGGCGACACTGAACACTGAAGCTTTCTTT
TRBV5-1	16	.	.	TRBJ1-1	CASSLELQGSNLEAFF	TGCGCCAGCAGCTTGGAGTTGCAGGGTTCAAATTTGGAAGCTTTCTTT
TRBV3-1/TRBV3-2	16	TRBD1	.	TRBJ1-2	CASSTILGQGYRGYTF	TGTGCCAGCAGCACCATCCTCGGACAGGGTTATCGTGGCTACACCTTC
TRBV6-2/TRBV6-3	14	TRBD2	.	TRBJ2-1	CASSYLAGAGEQFF	TGTGCCAGCAGTTATCTAGCGGGAGCAGGTGAGCAGTTCTTC
TRBV7-9	16	.	once	TRBJ2-2	CASSTRQGGNTGELFF	TGTGCCAGCAGCACGAGACAGGGAGGGAACACCGGGGAGCTGTTTTTT
TRBV6-2/TRBV6-3	18	TRBD1	.	TRBJ2-5	CASSAGTGGGGSQETQYF	TGTGCCAGCAGTGCCGGGACAGGGGGCGGAGGGTCCCAAGAGACCCAGTACTTC
TRBV7-9	14	TRBD1	.	TRBJ2-5	CASSRDRGQETQYF	TGTGCCAGCAGTAGGGACAGGGGACAAGAGACCCAGTACTTC
TRBV28	15	.	.	TRBJ2-2	CASSLGFFTAGELFF	TGTGCCAGCAGTTTAGGCTTCTTTACCGCCGGGGAGCTGTTTTTT
TRBV15	13	.	.	TRBJ1-5	CATSRTGDQPQHF	TGTGCCACCAGCAGGACAGGAGATCAGCCCCAGCATTTT
TRBV7-2	16	TRBD1	.	TRBJ1-2	CASSLGWDRVGYGYTF	TGTGCCAGCAGCTTAGGGTGGGACAGGGTTGGCTATGGCTACACCTTC
TRBV19	14	.	few	TRBJ2-7	CASSSSQVAYEQYF	TGTGCCAGTAGTTCTTCTCAAGTAGCCTACGAGCAGTACTTC
TRBV24-1	15	TRBD1	.	TRBJ1-5	CATSDGQGTYQPQHF	TGTGCCACCAGTGATGGACAGGGGACATATCAGCCCCAGCATTTT
TRBV30	17	TRBD2	once	TRBJ2-1	CAWSGLTSGAPYNEQFF	TGTGCCTGGAGTGGTTTGACTAGCGGCGCCCCGTACAATGAGCAGTTCTTC
TRBV18	14	.	.	TRBJ2-1	CASSRGSSYNEQFF	TGTGCCAGCTCAAGGGGGAGCTCCTACAATGAGCAGTTCTTC
TRBV28	18	.	.	TRBJ2-4	CASSFSGLGTSSKNIQYF	TGTGCCAGCAGTTTCTCAGGGCTTGGGACTTCCTCCAAAAACATTCAGTACTTC
TRBV24-1	12	.	.	TRBJ1-2	CATSAGDYGYTF	TGTGCCACCAGTGCGGGGGACTATGGCTACACCTTC